This TCR beta chain was documented in a study of shared clonotypes between healthy human individuals. Study conclusions and caveats: Shared clonotypes across all four donors exceeded non-shared ones in generation probability.

Sequencing used immunoSEQ multiplex PCR; TCRdb keeps in-frame clones, though not all of them. The data hold hundreds of thousands of clones, with just over 95% observed a single time. The authors combined CD45RO+ cells with CCR7-negative CD45RA+ TemRA cells as CD8 memory. Concerning this clone: The antigen is not known.

The CDR3 covers 15 residues. The V gene's germline CDR1 is MDHEN and CDR2 SYDVKM. V shed 5 bases and J 8 bases; nucleotides not matched to a gene: 9. Specimen: memory CD8+ T cells sorted from blood. Sample subset: CD45RO+ cells pooled with CCR7-negative TemRA cells. This TCR was sampled from a young man in good health. The V gene is TRBV28, the J gene TRBJ1-4; 9 bases map to TRBD1. This CDR3 is CASSGAGQGPEKLFF. CDR3 bases: TGTGCCAGCAGTGGCGCGGGACAGGGCCCAGAAAAACTGTTTTTT.